The clone carrying this T cell receptor (beta chain) was seen at least ten times. Its antigen is currently unknown. The data stem from a study of T cells in Graves' hyperthyroidism and ophthalmopathy. The PBMCs had their origin in around 10 ml of fresh peripheral blood. RNA transcripts were the template for amplifying TCR beta CDR3 regions. HTBI primers were used for first-round RT-PCR of the TCR CDR3. TCRdb independently ran MiXCR on the multiplex PCR reads; one entry per CDR3 protein. The repertoire consists of some 740,000 distinct CDR3 sequences, with 13% to 15% occurring once and the leading ten covering about a tenth. The study's findings and limits: Ophthalmopathy was model-predicted a median around 6.7 months pre-onset.

The source is a woman between 18 and 29 years old with Graves' hyperthyroidism. Source material: blood.

The CDR3 loop is CAISDEEGKRVGYTF. The DNA for the CDR3 is TGTGCCATCAGTGACGAGGAGGGGAAGAGGGTTGGCTACACCTTC. The rearrangement joins TRBV10-3 to TRBJ1-2; possibly TRBD1 for D (5 bases). The CDR3 consists of 15 residues. V dropped 3 bases and J dropped 7 bases, with 18 bases sitting between them. The germline CDR1 and CDR2 sequences are ENHRY and SYGVKD.